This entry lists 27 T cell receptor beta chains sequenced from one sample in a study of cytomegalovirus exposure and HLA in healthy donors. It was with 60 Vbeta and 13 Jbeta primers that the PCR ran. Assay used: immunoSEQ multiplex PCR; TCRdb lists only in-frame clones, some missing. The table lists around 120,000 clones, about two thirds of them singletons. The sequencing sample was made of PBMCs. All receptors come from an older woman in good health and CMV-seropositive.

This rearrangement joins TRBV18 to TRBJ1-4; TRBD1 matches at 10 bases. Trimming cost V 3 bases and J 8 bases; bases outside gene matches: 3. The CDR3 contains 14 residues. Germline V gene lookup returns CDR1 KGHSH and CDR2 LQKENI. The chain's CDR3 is CASSPTGGGEKLFF. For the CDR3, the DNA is TGTGCCAGCTCACCGACAGGGGGCGGGGAAAAACTGTTTTTT.

This CDR3 is CASSFQGSSGNTIYF. The DNA of the CDR3 is TGTGCCAGCAGCTTTCAGGGGAGTTCTGGAAACACCATATATTTT. The chain uses TRBV11-2 and TRBJ1-3; possible D gene TRBD1, 6 bases. The CDR3 has 15 amino acids. Germline loops: CDR1 SGHAT, CDR2 FQNNGV. V lost 3 bases, J lost 1 base, and 10 bases lay in between.

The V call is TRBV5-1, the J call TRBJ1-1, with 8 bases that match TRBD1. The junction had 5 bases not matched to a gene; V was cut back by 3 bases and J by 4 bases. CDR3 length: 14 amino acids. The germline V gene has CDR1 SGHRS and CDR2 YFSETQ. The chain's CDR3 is CASSSGQASTEAFF. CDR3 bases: TGCGCCAGCAGCTCGGGACAGGCGAGCACTGAAGCTTTCTTT.

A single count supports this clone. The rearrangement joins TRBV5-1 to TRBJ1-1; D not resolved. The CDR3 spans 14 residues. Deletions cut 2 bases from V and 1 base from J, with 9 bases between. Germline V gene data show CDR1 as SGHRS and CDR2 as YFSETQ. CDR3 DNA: TGCGCCAGCAGCTTTTGGGCGGGGAACACTGAAGCTTTCTTT. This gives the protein CASSFWAGNTEAFF.

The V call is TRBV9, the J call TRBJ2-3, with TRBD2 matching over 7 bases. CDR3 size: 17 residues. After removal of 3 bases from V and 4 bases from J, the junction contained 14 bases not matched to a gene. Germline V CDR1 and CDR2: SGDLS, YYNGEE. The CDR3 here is CASSAGSGRGGADTQYF. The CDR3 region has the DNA TGTGCCAGCAGCGCGGGCTCTGGGAGGGGAGGCGCAGATACGCAGTATTTT.

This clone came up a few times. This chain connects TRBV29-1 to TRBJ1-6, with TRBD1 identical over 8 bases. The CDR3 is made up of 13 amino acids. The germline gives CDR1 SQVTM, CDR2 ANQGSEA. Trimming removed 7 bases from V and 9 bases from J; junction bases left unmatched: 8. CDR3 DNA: TGCAGCGCCAGGGGACAGGAAAGTTCACCCCTCCACTTT. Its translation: CSARGQESSPLHF. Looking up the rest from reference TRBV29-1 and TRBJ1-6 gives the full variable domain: SAVISQKPSRDICQRGTSLTIQCQVDSQVTMMFWYRQQPGQSLTLIATANQGSEATYESGFVIDKFPISRPNLTFSTLTVSNMSPEDSSIYLCSARGQESSPLHFGNGTRLTVT.

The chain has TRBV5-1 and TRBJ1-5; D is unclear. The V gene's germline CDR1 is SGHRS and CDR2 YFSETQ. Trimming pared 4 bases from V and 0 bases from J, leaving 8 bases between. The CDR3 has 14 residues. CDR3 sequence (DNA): TGCGCCAGCAGCCCGGGGATTAGCAATCAGCCCCAGCATTTT. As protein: CASSPGISNQPQHF.

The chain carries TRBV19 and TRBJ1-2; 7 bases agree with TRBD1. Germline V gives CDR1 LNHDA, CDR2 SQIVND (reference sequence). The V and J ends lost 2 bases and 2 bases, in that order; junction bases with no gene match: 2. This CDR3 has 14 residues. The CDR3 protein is CASSILQGNYGYTF. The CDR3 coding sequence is TGTGCCAGTAGTATATTACAGGGGAACTATGGCTACACCTTC.

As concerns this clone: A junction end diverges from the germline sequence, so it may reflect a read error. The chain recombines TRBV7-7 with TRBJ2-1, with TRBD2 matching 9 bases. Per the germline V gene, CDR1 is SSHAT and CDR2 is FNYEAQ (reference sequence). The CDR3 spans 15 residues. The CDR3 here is CASSSSGEVSNEQFF. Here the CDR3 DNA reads TGTGCTAGCAGCTCTAGCGGGGAAGTTTCCAATGAGCAGTTCTTC.

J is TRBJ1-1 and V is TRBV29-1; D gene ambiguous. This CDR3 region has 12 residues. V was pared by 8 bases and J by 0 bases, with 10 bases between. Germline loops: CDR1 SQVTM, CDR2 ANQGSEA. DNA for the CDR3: TGCAGCTTCAGACACGTGAACACTGAAGCTTTCTTT. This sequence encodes CSFRHVNTEAFF. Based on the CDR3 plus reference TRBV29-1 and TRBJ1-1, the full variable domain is SAVISQKPSRDICQRGTSLTIQCQVDSQVTMMFWYRQQPGQSLTLIATANQGSEATYESGFVIDKFPISRPNLTFSTLTVSNMSPEDSSIYLCSFRHVNTEAFFGQGTRLTVV.

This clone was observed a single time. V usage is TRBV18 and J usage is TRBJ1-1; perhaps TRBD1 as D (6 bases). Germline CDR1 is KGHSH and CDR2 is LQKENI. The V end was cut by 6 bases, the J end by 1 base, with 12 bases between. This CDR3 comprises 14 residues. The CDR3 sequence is CASSQVGANTEAFF. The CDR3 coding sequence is TGTGCCAGCTCCCAAGTGGGGGCGAACACTGAAGCTTTCTTT.

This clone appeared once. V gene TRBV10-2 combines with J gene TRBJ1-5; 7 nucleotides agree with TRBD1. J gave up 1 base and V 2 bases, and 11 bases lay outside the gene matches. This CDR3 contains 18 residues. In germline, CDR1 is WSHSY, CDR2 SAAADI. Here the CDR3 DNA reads TGCGCCAGCAGTGAGCCGCCACAGGGGACTGAAAGCAATCAGCCCCAGCATTTT. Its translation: CASSEPPQGTESNQPQHF.

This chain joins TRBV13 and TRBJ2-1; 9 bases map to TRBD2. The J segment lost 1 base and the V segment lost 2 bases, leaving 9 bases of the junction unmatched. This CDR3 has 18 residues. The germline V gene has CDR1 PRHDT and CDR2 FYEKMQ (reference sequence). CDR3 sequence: CASSLIAGGIRSYNEQFF. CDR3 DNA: TGTGCCAGCAGCTTAATCGCGGGGGGGATTAGATCCTACAATGAGCAGTTCTTC.

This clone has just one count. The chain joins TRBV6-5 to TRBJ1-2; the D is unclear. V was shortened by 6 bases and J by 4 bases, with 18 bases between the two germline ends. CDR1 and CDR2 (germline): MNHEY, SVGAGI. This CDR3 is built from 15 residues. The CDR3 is CASRPRPYGTYGYTF. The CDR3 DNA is TGTGCCAGCAGGCCTCGCCCATACGGTACCTATGGCTACACCTTC.

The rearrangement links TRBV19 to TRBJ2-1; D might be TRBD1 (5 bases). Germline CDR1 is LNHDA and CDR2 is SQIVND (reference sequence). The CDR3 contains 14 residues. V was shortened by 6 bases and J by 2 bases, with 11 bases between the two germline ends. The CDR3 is CASRRQNPYNEQFF. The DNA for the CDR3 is TGTGCCAGTAGACGACAGAACCCCTACAATGAGCAGTTCTTC.

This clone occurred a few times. CDR3 protein: CASTRRGRGNQPQHF. The CDR3 DNA follows: TGTGCCAGCACTCGGAGGGGACGGGGCAATCAGCCCCAGCATTTT. The V call is TRBV28, the J call TRBJ1-5, with D possibly TRBD1 on 5 matching bases. The V end lost 7 bases, the J end lost 2 bases, and 15 bases lay between the germline ends. The CDR3 totals 15 residues. CDR1 and CDR2 from the germline V gene are MDHEN and SYDVKM.

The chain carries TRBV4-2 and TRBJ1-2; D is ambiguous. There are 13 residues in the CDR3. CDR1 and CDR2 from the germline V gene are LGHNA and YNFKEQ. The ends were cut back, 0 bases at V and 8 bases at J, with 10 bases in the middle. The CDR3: CASSQESGSGYTF. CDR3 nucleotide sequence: TGTGCCAGCAGCCAAGAATCGGGGTCCGGCTACACCTTC.

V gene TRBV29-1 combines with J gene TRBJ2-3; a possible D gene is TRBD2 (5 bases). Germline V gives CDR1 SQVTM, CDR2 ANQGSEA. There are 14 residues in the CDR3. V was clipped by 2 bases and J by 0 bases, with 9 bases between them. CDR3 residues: CSVEFGGSTDTQYF. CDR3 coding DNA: TGCAGCGTTGAATTCGGCGGGAGCACAGATACGCAGTATTTT.

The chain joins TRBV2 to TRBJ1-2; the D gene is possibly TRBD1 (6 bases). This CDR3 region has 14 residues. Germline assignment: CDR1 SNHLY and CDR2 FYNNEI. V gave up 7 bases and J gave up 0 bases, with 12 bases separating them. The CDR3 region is CASIGQTANYGYTF. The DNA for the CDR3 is TGTGCCAGCATAGGACAGACGGCTAACTATGGCTACACCTTC. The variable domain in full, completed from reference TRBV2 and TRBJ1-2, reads EPEVTQTPSHQVTQMGQEVILRCVPISNHLYFYWYRQILGQKVEFLVSFYNNEISEKSEIFDDQFSVERPDGSNFTLKIRSTKLEDSAMYFCASIGQTANYGYTFGSGTRLTVV.

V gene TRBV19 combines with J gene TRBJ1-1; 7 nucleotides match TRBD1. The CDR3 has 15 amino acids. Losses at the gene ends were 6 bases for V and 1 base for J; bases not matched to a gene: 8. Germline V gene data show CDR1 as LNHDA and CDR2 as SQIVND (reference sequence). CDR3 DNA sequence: TGTGCCAGTAGGACAGACAGGGCTCGGAACACTGAAGCTTTCTTT. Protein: CASRTDRARNTEAFF.

The CDR3 region is CASSLSPSLALSGNTIYF. In nucleotides, the CDR3 is TGCGCCAGCAGCCTTTCCCCCTCCTTAGCCCTCTCTGGAAACACCATATATTTT. The chain links TRBV4-1 to TRBJ1-3; D is uncertain. This CDR3 is built from 18 residues. CDR1 MGHRA and CDR2 YSYEKL come from the germline V gene. V was trimmed by 4 bases and J by 0 bases, leaving 19 bases between them.

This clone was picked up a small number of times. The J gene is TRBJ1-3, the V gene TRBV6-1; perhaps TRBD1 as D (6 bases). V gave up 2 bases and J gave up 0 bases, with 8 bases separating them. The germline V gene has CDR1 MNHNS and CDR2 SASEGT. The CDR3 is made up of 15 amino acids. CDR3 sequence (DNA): TGTGCCAGCAGTGAACAGGGGAGCTCTGGAAACACCATATATTTT. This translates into CASSEQGSSGNTIYF.

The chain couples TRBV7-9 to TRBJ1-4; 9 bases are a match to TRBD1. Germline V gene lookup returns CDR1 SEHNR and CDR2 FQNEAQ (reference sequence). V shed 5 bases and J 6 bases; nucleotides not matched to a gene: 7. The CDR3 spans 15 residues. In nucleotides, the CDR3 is TGTGCCAGCAGCGGTCGGGGACAGGGTGATGAAAAACTGTTTTTT. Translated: CASSGRGQGDEKLFF. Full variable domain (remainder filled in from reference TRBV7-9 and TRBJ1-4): DTGVSQNPRHKITKRGQNVTFRCDPISEHNRLYWYRQTLGQGPEFLTYFQNEAQLEKSRLLSDRFSAERPKGSFSTLEIQRTEQGDSAMYLCASSGRGQGDEKLFFGSGTQLSVL.

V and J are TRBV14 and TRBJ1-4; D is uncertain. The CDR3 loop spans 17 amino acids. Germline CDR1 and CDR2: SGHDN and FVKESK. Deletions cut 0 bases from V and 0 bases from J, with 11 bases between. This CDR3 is CASSQEPLAATNEKLFF. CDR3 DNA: TGTGCCAGCAGCCAAGAGCCCCTGGCTGCAACTAATGAAAAACTGTTTTTT. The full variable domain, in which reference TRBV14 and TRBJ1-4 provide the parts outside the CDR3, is EAGVTQFPSHSVIEKGQTVTLRCDPISGHDNLYWYRRVMGKEIKFLLHFVKESKQDESGMPNNRFLAERTGGTYSTLKVQPAELEDSGVYFCASSQEPLAATNEKLFFGSGTQLSVL.

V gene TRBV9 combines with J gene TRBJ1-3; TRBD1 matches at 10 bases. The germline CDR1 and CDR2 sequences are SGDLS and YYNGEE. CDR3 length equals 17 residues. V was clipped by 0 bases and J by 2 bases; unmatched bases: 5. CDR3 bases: TGTGCCAGCAGCGTAGCAGGGACAGGGGCTCCTGGAAACACCATATATTTT. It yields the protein CASSVAGTGAPGNTIYF.

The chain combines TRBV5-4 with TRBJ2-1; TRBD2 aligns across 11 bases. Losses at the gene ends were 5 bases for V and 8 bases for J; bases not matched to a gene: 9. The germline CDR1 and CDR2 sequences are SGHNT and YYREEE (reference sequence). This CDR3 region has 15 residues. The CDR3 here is CASRKSSGGADEQFF. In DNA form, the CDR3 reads TGTGCCAGCAGAAAGAGTAGCGGGGGGGCCGATGAGCAGTTCTTC.

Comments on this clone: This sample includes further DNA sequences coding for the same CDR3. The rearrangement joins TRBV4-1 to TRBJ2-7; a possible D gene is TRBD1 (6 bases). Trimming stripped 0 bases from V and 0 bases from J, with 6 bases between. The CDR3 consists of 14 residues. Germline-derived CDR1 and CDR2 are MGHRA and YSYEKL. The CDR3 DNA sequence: TGCGCCAGCAGCCAAGAGGACAGCTCCTACGAGCAGTACTTC. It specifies CASSQEDSSYEQYF.